These 24 T cell receptor beta chains share one sample of origin, sequenced in a study of shared clonotypes between healthy human individuals. Using immunoSEQ multiplex PCR, the repertoire was profiled, and TCRdb retains in-frame clones only, with some absent. This sample has 2 million to 3 million clones, with more than 85% found just once. Specimen: naive CD4+ T cells from PBMCs. Subset meaning: CD45RA+ positively selected. These TCRs come from a young man in good health. Some clones in this sample may be carry-over from other donors' samples.

V gene TRBV28 combines with J gene TRBJ2-2, with D perhaps TRBD1 or TRBD2 (5 bases each). The CDR3 is made up of 15 amino acids. Trimming removed 2 bases from V and 8 bases from J, with 15 bases in between. CDR1 is MDHEN and CDR2 is SYDVKM in the germline V gene. This CDR3 is CASSLGFGGTGELFF. The CDR3 bases are TGTGCCAGCAGTTTAGGGTTTGGGGGAACGGGGGAGCTGTTTTTT.

The chain combines TRBV6-1 with TRBJ2-7; 9 nucleotides align to TRBD1. The CDR3 contains 15 residues. CDR1 and CDR2 from the germline V gene are MNHNS and SASEGT. The trim removed 8 bases at V and 3 bases at J, leaving 11 bases unmatched. The CDR3 here is CASLGRRDRDYEQYF. The DNA for the CDR3 is TGTGCCAGCTTAGGCCGACGGGACAGGGACTACGAGCAGTACTTC.

The rearrangement uses TRBV7-3 and TRBJ2-1, with TRBD2 matching 14 bases. The germline CDR1 and CDR2 sequences are SGHTA and FQGTGA. V was pared by 5 bases and J by 9 bases, with 9 bases of the junction left unmatched. The CDR3 contains 16 residues. Here the CDR3 reads CASSPSGTSGSGEQFF. The CDR3 DNA reads TGTGCCAGCAGCCCCAGCGGGACTAGCGGGAGCGGTGAGCAGTTCTTC. Using reference TRBV7-3 and TRBJ2-1 for the parts outside the CDR3, the full variable domain is GAGVSQTPSNKVTEKGKYVELRCDPISGHTALYWYRQSLGQGPEFLIYFQGTGAADDSGLPNDRFFAVRPEGSVSTLKIQRTERGDSAVYLCASSPSGTSGSGEQFFGPGTRLTVL.

The V and J genes are TRBV28 and TRBJ2-5; TRBD2 might be the D (6 bases). Germline CDR1 is MDHEN and CDR2 is SYDVKM. This CDR3 has 15 amino acids. Trimming left V 4 bases short and J 4 bases short, with 16 bases between. In nucleotides, the CDR3 is TGTGCCAGCAGTTCGGCGGGAACTTCGGGAGAGACCCAGTACTTC. Its protein product is CASSSAGTSGETQYF.

V gene TRBV19 combines with J gene TRBJ2-7; 11 positions agree with TRBD1. The CDR3 has 15 amino acids. CDR1 and CDR2 from the germline V gene are LNHDA and SQIVND (reference sequence). Trimming cost V 3 bases and J 7 bases; bases outside gene matches: 8. The CDR3: CASSIRGQGAGEQYF. CDR3 nucleotides: TGTGCCAGTAGTATTCGCGGACAGGGGGCGGGAGAGCAGTACTTC.

The V gene is TRBV7-3, the J gene TRBJ1-4; 10 bases are a match to TRBD1. This CDR3 is built from 16 residues. Unmatched junction bases numbered 7, after V lost 5 bases and J lost 4 bases. The V gene's germline CDR1 is SGHTA and CDR2 FQGTGA. The CDR3 DNA reads as TGTGCCAGCAGCCTACGACAGGGGGCTGGTAATGAAAAACTGTTTTTT. It specifies CASSLRQGAGNEKLFF.

The chain recombines TRBV6-6 with TRBJ2-7; the match to TRBD1 covers 9 bases. V was pared by 6 bases and J by 4 bases, with 10 bases of the junction left unmatched. CDR1 is MNHNY and CDR2 is SVGAGI in the germline V gene (reference sequence). The CDR3 totals 15 residues. The CDR3 loop reads CASSPTDRGQYEQYF. CDR3 coding DNA: TGTGCCAGCAGCCCCACGGACAGGGGACAATACGAGCAGTACTTC.

Remarks on this clone: Other DNA sequences in this sample translate to the same CDR3. The rearrangement links TRBV9 to TRBJ2-7; 13 bases map to TRBD2. CDR1 is SGDLS, CDR2 YYNGEE, per germline. This CDR3 has 16 residues. After removal of 3 bases from V and 2 bases from J, the junction contained 5 bases not matched to a gene. CDR3 bases: TGTGCCAGCAGCGGAACTGGGACTAGCGGGACCTACGAGCAGTACTTC. As protein: CASSGTGTSGTYEQYF.

The gene calls are TRBV6-6 and TRBJ1-1; D gene uncertain. Germline-derived CDR1 and CDR2 are MNHNY and SVGAGI (reference sequence). The germline V and J ends were trimmed by 2 bases and 3 bases, with 7 bases remaining between them. The CDR3 extends over 13 amino acids. The CDR3 spells CASSYLGDTEAFF. CDR3 coding DNA: TGTGCCAGCAGTTACCTGGGCGACACTGAAGCTTTCTTT.

The rearrangement links TRBV13 to TRBJ2-7, with a weak D call TRBD1 (6 bases). CDR1 is PRHDT and CDR2 is FYEKMQ in the germline V gene (reference sequence). V was cut by 5 bases and J by 6 bases, with 11 bases left in between. This CDR3 region has 12 residues. The CDR3 sequence is CASSRRGGEQYF. The CDR3 nucleotides read TGTGCCAGCAGCCGCAGGGGTGGCGAGCAGTACTTC. Drawing the rest from reference TRBV13 and TRBJ2-7, the complete variable domain is AAGVIQSPRHLIKEKRETATLKCYPIPRHDTVYWYQQGPGQDPQFLISFYEKMQSDKGSIPDRFSAQQFSDYHSELNMSSLELGDSALYFCASSRRGGEQYFGPGTRLTVT.

This clone was seen a single time. The chain is built from TRBV2 and TRBJ2-3; D may be TRBD2 (5 bases). Germline V gene sequence: CDR1 SNHLY, CDR2 FYNNEI. The ends were cut back, 3 bases at V and 6 bases at J, with 13 bases in the middle. There are 14 residues in the CDR3. This chain's CDR3 is CASSDEAGGDTQYF. In nucleotides, the CDR3 is TGTGCCAGCAGTGATGAGGCCGGCGGGGATACGCAGTATTTT.

V usage is TRBV2 and J usage is TRBJ2-7; D is tentatively TRBD1 or TRBD2 (5 bases each). V was shortened by 10 bases and J by 3 bases, with 10 bases between the two germline ends. Germline lookup yields CDR1 SNHLY and CDR2 FYNNEI. The CDR3 runs 11 residues. CDR3: CATGAYYEQYF. In nucleotides, the CDR3 is TGTGCCACCGGGGCCTACTACGAGCAGTACTTC.

This clone was recorded only once. The CDR3 DNA is TGCGCCGGATACTACAGGGAAAATGAAAAACTGTTTTTT. This translates into CAGYYRENEKLFF. The chain has TRBV10-1 and TRBJ1-4; maybe TRBD1 (6 bases). The ends were cut back, 11 bases at V and 5 bases at J, with 15 bases in the middle. Germline V gives CDR1 WNHNN, CDR2 SYGVQD (reference sequence). CDR3 size: 13 residues.

The rearrangement uses TRBV7-2 and TRBJ2-7; D possibly corresponds to TRBD1 (5 bases). Germline assignment: CDR1 SGHTA and CDR2 FQGNSA. The germline V and J ends were trimmed by 5 bases and 2 bases, with 16 bases remaining between them. The CDR3 has 15 residues. The CDR3 region has the DNA TGTGCCAGCAGCGTTGGGGCGAGCTTGGCCTACGAGCAGTACTTC. It codes for CASSVGASLAYEQYF.

The V gene is TRBV27, the J gene TRBJ1-2, with D tentatively TRBD1 (5 bases). V was trimmed by 6 bases and J by 8 bases, leaving 16 bases between them. The CDR3 sequence is 13 residues long. CDR1 is MNHEY and CDR2 is SMNVEV in the germline V gene (reference sequence). The CDR3 nucleotides read TGTGCCAGCAGACCCTACGGGGCGGGGGGCTACACCTTC. Protein sequence: CASRPYGAGGYTF.

The chain's CDR3 is CASSFRDRRETQYF. Written as DNA, the CDR3 is TGTGCCAGCAGCTTCCGGGACAGGAGGGAGACCCAGTACTTC. The chain carries TRBV7-2 and TRBJ2-5; 8 positions agree with TRBD1. The CDR3 totals 14 residues. CDR1 and CDR2 (germline): SGHTA, FQGNSA. J lost 5 bases, V lost 3 bases, and 5 bases had no gene match.

The V gene is TRBV6-5, the J gene TRBJ1-5; D is ambiguous. The CDR3 spans 11 residues. Trimming removed 5 bases at V and 6 bases at J, with 5 bases between. Germline-derived CDR1 and CDR2 are MNHEY and SVGAGI. The CDR3 DNA sequence: TGTGCCAGCAGTCGTGGTCAGCCCCAGCATTTT. It translates to CASSRGQPQHF.

The gene calls are TRBV28 and TRBJ2-7; TRBD1 or TRBD2 may be the D gene (5 bases each). This CDR3 region has 14 residues. In germline, CDR1 is MDHEN, CDR2 SYDVKM. V dropped 6 bases and J dropped 4 bases, with 16 bases sitting between them. As DNA, the CDR3 is TGTGCCAGCAGGGCTGGGCAGGGAGTGTACGAGCAGTACTTC. Translation gives CASRAGQGVYEQYF.

The chain recombines TRBV5-6 with TRBJ1-2; D is unclear. CDR3 length: 12 amino acids. Trimming removed 4 bases from V and 8 bases from J, with 12 bases in between. Germline V gene lookup returns CDR1 SGHDT and CDR2 YYEEEE. In nucleotides, the CDR3 is TGTGCCAGCAGCCTCCCCTCGGTGGGCTACACCTTC. Translation: CASSLPSVGYTF.

The chain carries TRBV5-4 and TRBJ1-2; the D gene is possibly TRBD1 (6 bases). Germline lookup yields CDR1 SGHNT and CDR2 YYREEE (reference sequence). Trimming took off 5 bases at V and 5 bases at J, with 22 bases between the two ends. This CDR3 is built from 16 residues. The DNA of the CDR3 is TGTGCCAGCAGTCCCCCCGCGACAGGAGAACTTTATGGCTACACCTTC. The encoded protein is CASSPPATGELYGYTF.

The rearrangement joins TRBV5-4 to TRBJ2-2; D gene uncertain. This CDR3 has 15 amino acids. Germline CDR1 is SGHNT and CDR2 is YYREEE (reference sequence). V shed 4 bases and J shed 0 bases, with 10 bases lying between them. The CDR3 sequence is CASSPGRTNTGELFF. The CDR3 DNA follows: TGTGCCAGCAGCCCCGGGCGGACGAACACCGGGGAGCTGTTTTTT.

The CDR3 nucleotides read TGTGCCAGCAGTTTATTCGGGACAGGGGTAGCCAAAAACATTCAGTACTTC. This encodes CASSLFGTGVAKNIQYF. J is TRBJ2-4 and V is TRBV28; TRBD1 matches 10 bases. Trimming cost V 1 base and J 0 bases; bases outside gene matches: 3. This CDR3 contains 17 residues. Germline CDR1 MDHEN, CDR2 SYDVKM.

The rearrangement links TRBV9 to TRBJ2-2; TRBD1 matches 7 bases. This CDR3 region has 15 residues. V lost 4 bases, J lost 2 bases, and 5 bases stayed unmatched. The germline V gene encodes CDR1 SGDLS and CDR2 YYNGEE. DNA of the CDR3: TGTGCCAGCAGCTTCAACAGGGGAAACACCGGGGAGCTGTTTTTT. It codes for CASSFNRGNTGELFF.

J is TRBJ2-1 and V is TRBV2, with D unclear. CDR3 length: 13 amino acids. The V end was cut by 1 base, the J end by 4 bases, with 5 bases between. The germline CDR1 and CDR2 sequences are SNHLY and FYNNEI. The CDR3, as DNA: TGTGCCAGCAGTGAAGACAGATACAATGAGCAGTTCTTC. Its protein is CASSEDRYNEQFF.